The present entry profiles one TCR beta chain with its context. V was trimmed by 1 base and J by 0 bases, leaving 22 bases between them. Germline loops: CDR1 SGHAT, CDR2 FQNNGV. This CDR3 is 20 amino acids long. This entry comes from a study of CD8 T cells in Susac syndrome. Study context: When blood was collected, patients with Susac syndrome were therapy-naive, were taking corticosteroids, or were receiving intravenous immunoglobulin alone.

Sequencing targeted TCR beta in T cells from blood (CD8+ and CD4+). Negative isolation yielded CD8+ and CD4+ T cells; FACS enriched TEMRA cells. The RNA, about 0.5 to 1 ug, was put through reverse transcription using random hexamers. Coverage of TCR beta CDR3 amplification by immunoSEQ multiplex PCR extended to 54 Vbeta and 13 Jbeta. Via MiXCR, TCRdb re-called the immunoSEQ multiplex PCR reads, giving one row per CDR3 protein. The sample has about 140,000 distinct CDR3 sequences; more than 90% are singletons. Sequenced: CD4+ T cells from PBMCs. This TCR was recovered from a human donor with Susac syndrome. The J gene is TRBJ1-5, the V gene TRBV11-2; the D is unclear. CDR3 residues: CASSLGGLLYGPISNQPQHF. In nucleotides, the CDR3 is TGTGCCAGCAGCTTAGGAGGGTTACTATATGGCCCTATTAGCAATCAGCCCCAGCATTTT. Using reference TRBV11-2 and TRBJ1-5 for the parts outside the CDR3, the full variable domain is EAGVAQSPRYKIIEKRQSVAFWCNPISGHATLYWYQQILGQGPKLLIQFQNNGVVDDSQLPKDRFSAERLKGVDSTLKIQPAKLEDSAVYLCASSLGGLLYGPISNQPQHFGDGTRLSIL.